One TCR beta chain is described in this entry. Its antigen is unidentified. This specimen belongs to a study of cytotoxic CD8 clonotypes in ibrutinib-treated CLL. Looking at the study overall: Response samples came after a median 12 months of treatment, range 6 to 36. Mean per-sample yields comprised 255,043 productive templates and around 92,000 productive rearrangements.

The CDR3 runs to 12 residues. Trimming cost V 0 bases and J 7 bases, with 9 bases left between them. The germline V gene encodes CDR1 GTSNPN and CDR2 SVGIG (reference sequence). Study results and limitations: Baseline levels were approached again at progression, after clonality had risen at ibrutinib response.

TCRdb's table, derived via immunoSEQ multiplex PCR, lists solely in-frame clones and lacks some. This table has about 50,000 clones, 75% to 90% appearing once. This TCR derives from a human donor with chronic lymphocytic leukemia. This chain joins TRBV30 and TRBJ1-2; D is unresolved. The specimen comprised PBMCs, sampled after 24 months of ibrutinib treatment. The CDR3 nucleotides are TGTGCCTGGAGTGTAGCGGAAACTGGCTACACCTTC. Amino acids: CAWSVAETGYTF.